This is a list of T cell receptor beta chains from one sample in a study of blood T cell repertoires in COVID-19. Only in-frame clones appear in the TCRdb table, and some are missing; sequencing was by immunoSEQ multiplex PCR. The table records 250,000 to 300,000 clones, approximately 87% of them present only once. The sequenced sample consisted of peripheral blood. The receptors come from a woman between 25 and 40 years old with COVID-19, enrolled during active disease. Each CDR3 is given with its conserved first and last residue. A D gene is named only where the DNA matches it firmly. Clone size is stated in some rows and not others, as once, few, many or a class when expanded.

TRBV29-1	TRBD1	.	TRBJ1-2	CSVRQGALGYTF	TGCAGCGTTCGGCAGGGGGCCCTTGGCTACACCTTC
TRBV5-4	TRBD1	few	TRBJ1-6	CASSPNQGGYSPLHF	TGTGCCAGCAGCCCTAACCAGGGGGGCTATTCACCCCTCCACTTT
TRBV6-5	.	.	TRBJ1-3	CAVGRGHSGNTIYF	TGTGCCGTAGGGAGGGGTCACTCTGGAAACACCATATATTTT
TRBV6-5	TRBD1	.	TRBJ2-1	CASSPRGLSYNEQFF	TGTGCCAGCAGCCCAAGGGGGCTCTCCTACAATGAGCAGTTCTTC
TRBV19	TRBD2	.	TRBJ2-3	CASSRYGTSGARTDTQYF	TGTGCCAGTAGTAGGTACGGGACTAGCGGGGCTCGCACAGATACGCAGTATTTT
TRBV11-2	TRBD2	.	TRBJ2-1	CASSVSGGTTHNEQFF	TGTGCCAGCAGCGTGAGCGGGGGAACAACTCACAATGAGCAGTTCTTC
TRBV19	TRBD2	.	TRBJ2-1	CASSILSPSGAHNEQFF	TGTGCCAGTAGTATTCTCTCGCCTAGCGGAGCCCACAATGAGCAGTTCTTC
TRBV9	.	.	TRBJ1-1	CASSGGAGVWTEAFF	TGTGCCAGCAGCGGTGGGGCAGGGGTTTGGACTGAAGCTTTCTTT
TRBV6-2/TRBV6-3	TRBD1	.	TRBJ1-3	CASTPGTAGGNTIYF	TGTGCCAGCACCCCCGGGACAGCTGGTGGAAACACCATATATTTT
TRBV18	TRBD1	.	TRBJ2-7	CASSPRDRGDEQYF	TGTGCCAGCTCCCCCCGGGACAGGGGTGACGAGCAGTACTTC
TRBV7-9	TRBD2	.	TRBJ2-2	CASSRGGGRRRHTGELFF	TGTGCCAGCAGCCGGGGCGGGGGTCGGCGGAGACACACCGGGGAGCTGTTTTTT
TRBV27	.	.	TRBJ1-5	CASSFLFGQPQHF	TGTGCCAGCAGTTTTCTTTTCGGGCAGCCCCAGCATTTT
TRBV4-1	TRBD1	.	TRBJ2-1	CASSQNPGGSYNEQFF	TGCGCCAGCAGCCAAAACCCAGGGGGCTCCTACAATGAGCAGTTCTTC
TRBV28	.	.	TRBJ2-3	CASRAAGPTDTQYF	TGTGCCAGCAGAGCGGCGGGGCCCACAGATACGCAGTATTTT
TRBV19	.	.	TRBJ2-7	CASSAAGQLGYEQYF	TGTGCCAGTAGTGCCGCGGGGCAGCTGGGGTACGAGCAGTACTTC
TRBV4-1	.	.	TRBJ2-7	CASSQDKTGWGNEQYF	TGCGCCAGCAGCCAAGATAAAACGGGGTGGGGAAACGAGCAGTACTTC
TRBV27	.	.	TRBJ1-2	CASRKTAFFSGGYTF	TGTGCCAGCAGGAAGACAGCGTTCTTTTCGGGTGGCTACACCTTC
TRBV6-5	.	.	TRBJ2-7	CASSYVQGLSYEQYF	TGTGCCAGCAGTTACGTCCAGGGTCTTTCCTACGAGCAGTACTTC
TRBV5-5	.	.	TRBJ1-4	CASSHRVTNEKLFF	TGTGCCAGCAGCCACAGGGTGACTAATGAAAAACTGTTTTTT
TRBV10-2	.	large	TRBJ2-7	CASSPGELTYEQYF	TGCGCCAGCAGCCCCGGGGAGCTGACCTACGAGCAGTACTTC
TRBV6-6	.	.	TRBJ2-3	CASTHPSVTDTQYF	TGTGCCAGCACCCACCCTTCGGTCACAGATACGCAGTATTTT
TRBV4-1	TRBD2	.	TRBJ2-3	CASSPGLAGADTQYF	TGCGCCAGCAGCCCGGGACTAGCGGGGGCAGATACGCAGTATTTT
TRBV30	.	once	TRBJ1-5	CAWSSGHNQPQHF	TGTGCCTGGAGTTCAGGCCACAATCAGCCCCAGCATTTT
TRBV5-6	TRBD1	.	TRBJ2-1	CASSVVPGTGPYNEQFF	TGTGCCAGCAGCGTTGTACCCGGGACAGGGCCATACAATGAGCAGTTCTTC
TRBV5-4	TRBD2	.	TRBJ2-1	CASSSGTSIPEQFF	TGTGCCAGCAGCTCCGGGACTAGCATCCCTGAGCAGTTCTTC
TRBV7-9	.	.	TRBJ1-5	CASSSNYLGLGQPQHF	TGTGCCAGCAGCTCAAACTATTTGGGTCTGGGTCAGCCCCAGCATTTT
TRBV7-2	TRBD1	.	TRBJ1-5	CASSLDRVSNQPQHF	TGTGCCAGCAGCTTGGACAGGGTTAGCAATCAGCCCCAGCATTTT
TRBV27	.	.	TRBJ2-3	CASSLMGASTDTQYF	TGTGCCAGCAGCCTGATGGGGGCTAGCACAGATACGCAGTATTTT
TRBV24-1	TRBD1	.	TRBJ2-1	CATSDPAGGGSYNEQFF	TGTGCCACCAGTGACCCCGCAGGGGGCGGCTCCTACAATGAGCAGTTCTTC
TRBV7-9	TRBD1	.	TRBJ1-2	CASSPTPFSTGRYGYTF	TGTGCCAGCAGCCCCACACCATTCTCGACAGGGCGCTATGGCTACACCTTC
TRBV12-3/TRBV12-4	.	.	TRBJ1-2	CASSPRGWYGYTF	TGTGCCAGCAGTCCAAGGGGGTGGTATGGCTACACCTTC
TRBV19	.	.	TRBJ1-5	CASSQDWEGNQPQHF	TGTGCCAGTAGTCAGGACTGGGAGGGGAATCAGCCCCAGCATTTT
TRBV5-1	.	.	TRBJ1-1	CASSFNGGGNTEAFF	TGCGCCAGCAGCTTCAATGGTGGCGGGAACACTGAAGCTTTCTTT
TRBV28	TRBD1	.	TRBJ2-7	CASREGTVSYEQYF	TGTGCCAGCAGAGAAGGGACAGTCTCCTACGAGCAGTACTTC
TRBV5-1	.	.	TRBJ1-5	CASSLTGYQPQHF	TGCGCCAGCAGCTTGACGGGATACCAGCCCCAGCATTTT
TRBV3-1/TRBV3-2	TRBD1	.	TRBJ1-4	CASSQDLDRDGEKLFF	TGTGCCAGCAGCCAAGATTTGGACAGGGACGGGGAAAAACTGTTTTTT
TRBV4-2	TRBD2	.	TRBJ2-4	CASSQDAASGGNIQYF	TGTGCCAGCAGCCAAGATGCGGCTAGCGGGGGGAACATTCAGTACTTC
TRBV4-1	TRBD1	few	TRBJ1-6	CASSQNPGQKNSPLHF	TGCGCCAGCAGCCAGAACCCGGGACAGAAAAATTCACCCCTCCACTTT
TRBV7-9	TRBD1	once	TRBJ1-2	CASSLAFQGDYGYTF	TGTGCCAGCAGCTTAGCGTTCCAGGGGGACTATGGCTACACCTTC
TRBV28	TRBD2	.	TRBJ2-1	CASSISGGAYNEQFF	TGTGCCAGCAGTATCAGCGGGGGGGCCTACAATGAGCAGTTCTTC